This T cell receptor (beta chain) appears in the sequencing data of a study of T cell changes during pregnancy in multiple sclerosis. This clone was observed a few times. Only in-frame clones appear in the TCRdb table, and some are missing; sequencing was by immunoSEQ multiplex PCR. The table records around 83,000 clones, about 90% of them present only once. CDR3 length: 16 amino acids. CDR1 and CDR2 from the germline V gene are SEHNR and FQNEAQ (reference sequence). V was trimmed by 6 bases and J by 6 bases, leaving 18 bases between them. The sequenced sample was CD4+ T cells from peripheral blood mononuclear cells, obtained in the second trimester of pregnancy. This chain links TRBV7-9 with TRBJ1-6, with D perhaps TRBD1 (6 bases). This receptor was obtained from a female donor with multiple sclerosis, enrolled in a pregnancy study. The CDR3 nucleotides are TGTGCCAGCAGTTGGGGGTGGGGGCTCGGTAATTCACCCCTCCACTTT. Amino acid sequence: CASSWGWGLGNSPLHF. Filled out from reference TRBV7-9 and TRBJ1-6, the complete variable domain reads DTGVSQNPRHKITKRGQNVTFRCDPISEHNRLYWYRQTLGQGPEFLTYFQNEAQLEKSRLLSDRFSAERPKGSFSTLEIQRTEQGDSAMYLCASSWGWGLGNSPLHFGNGTRLTVT.